The 24 T cell receptor beta chains presented below share a single source sample, sequenced in a study of vaccination and CD4 T cells after COVID-19. The Oncomine TCR Beta short-read assay was what sequenced the DNA obtained from cultured CD4+ T cells. Cultured CD4+ T cells were the source of extracted genomic DNA. One entry per CDR3 protein, called by TCRdb with MiXCR from the PCR reads. This table holds roughly 9,500 distinct CDR3 sequences, less than 35% found once. Their antigens remain unidentified. Treatment in this sample: approximately 10-day PBMC culture with coronavirus spike peptide pools or control peptides (ViraFEST assay). The unexposed donor's CD4+ T cells were collected before the COVID-19 pandemic (2011-2018). Input material: CD4+ T cells from blood, cultured in vitro. Receptors originate from a human donor in good health.

This clonotype was seen a handful of times. The chain recombines TRBV7-6 with TRBJ2-7; D might be TRBD2 (7 bases). The germline V gene encodes CDR1 SGHVS and CDR2 FNYEAQ. This CDR3 comprises 15 residues. V lost 2 bases and J 5 bases, leaving 16 bases between the germline ends. The CDR3 here is CASSLRRGGDDEQYF. The CDR3 DNA reads as TGTGCCAGCAGCTTAAGGAGGGGGGGGGACGACGAGCAGTACTTC.

The J gene is TRBJ1-6, the V gene TRBV12-3 or TRBV12-4; D unresolved. This CDR3 contains 13 residues. Trimming stripped 0 bases from V and 11 bases from J, with 8 bases between. Written as DNA, the CDR3 is TGTGCCAGCAGTTTAGCGGCGGGTCCACCCCTCCACTTT. The encoded protein is CASSLAAGPPLHF.

The V call is TRBV20-1, the J call TRBJ2-3, with 12 bases fitting TRBD2. Germline V lookup: CDR1 DFQATT, CDR2 SNEGSKA (reference sequence). After removal of 2 bases from V and 5 bases from J, the junction contained 5 bases not matched to a gene. The CDR3 contains 15 residues. CDR3 loop: CSARKLAGGKDTQYF. For the CDR3, the DNA is TGCAGTGCTAGAAAACTAGCGGGAGGTAAAGATACGCAGTATTTT.

The chain combines TRBV19 with TRBJ2-2; TRBD2 matches at 7 bases. V was clipped by 11 bases and J by 5 bases; unmatched bases: 8. CDR3 length equals 13 residues. The germline V gene has CDR1 LNHDA and CDR2 SQIVND (reference sequence). The DNA for the CDR3 is TGTGCCGCACGTTGGGGGGGAACCGGGGAGCTGTTTTTT. Protein product: CAARWGGTGELFF.

The chain employs TRBV28 and TRBJ1-5, with a tentative D call TRBD1 (5 bases). Germline assignment: CDR1 MDHEN and CDR2 SYDVKM. Trimming took 3 bases from V and 4 from J, leaving 16 bases between them. The CDR3 covers 16 residues. The CDR3 DNA follows: TGTGCCAGCAGTTTTGGGACTTGGGGGAGAAATCAGCCCCAGCATTTT. Residues: CASSFGTWGRNQPQHF.

J is TRBJ1-1 and V is TRBV20-1; D remains unclear. From germline, CDR1 is DFQATT and CDR2 SNEGSKA (reference sequence). V was trimmed by 7 bases and J by 7 bases, leaving 13 bases between them. The CDR3 runs to 11 residues. CDR3 sequence (DNA): TGCAGTGTAGGCAGGATTGATGAAGCTTTCTTT. Translation gives CSVGRIDEAFF.

The chain has TRBV20-1 and TRBJ1-3; 8 bases line up with TRBD1. Germline CDR1 is DFQATT and CDR2 is SNEGSKA (reference sequence). Losses at the gene ends were 6 bases for V and 4 bases for J; bases not matched to a gene: 14. CDR3 length: 16 residues. The CDR3 region has the DNA TGCAGTGCCCCAGATGGGAACAGGGGGTCGGGAAACACCATATATTTT. This codes for CSAPDGNRGSGNTIYF.

This clonotype showed up just a few times. For the CDR3, the DNA is TGTGCCAGTAGTATAGTCAGGCGGGAGGGTGAGCAGTTCTTC. Its protein product is CASSIVRREGEQFF. This chain uses TRBV19 with TRBJ2-1, with 9 positions matching TRBD2. The length of the CDR3 is 14 residues. V trimming: 1 base; J trimming: 9 bases; junction bases outside the gene matches: 4. Germline V CDR1 and CDR2: LNHDA, SQIVND (reference sequence).

This chain joins TRBV7-2 and TRBJ2-3; 13 bases match TRBD2. Trimming at V came to 3 bases and at J to 5 bases, leaving 5 bases not matched to a gene. This CDR3 has 16 amino acids. Germline CDR1 and CDR2: SGHTA and FQGNSA. The CDR3 coding sequence is TGTGCCAGCAGCTTCCGACTAGCGGGAGGTGGAGATACGCAGTATTTT. This encodes CASSFRLAGGGDTQYF.

The chain recombines TRBV9 with TRBJ1-1; a weak D match, TRBD1 (5 bases). This CDR3 region has 15 residues. Germline assignment: CDR1 SGDLS and CDR2 YYNGEE. With 4 bases removed from V and 1 base from J, the gap between germline ends came to 14 bases. The CDR3 nucleotides are TGTGCCAGCAGCTTGGGGGATAGAACGAACACTGAAGCTTTCTTT. Translating gives CASSLGDRTNTEAFF.

This chain connects TRBV28 to TRBJ1-5; maybe TRBD1 (5 bases). V lost 5 bases to trimming and J lost 2 bases, with 16 bases between them. The CDR3 totals 16 residues. Germline CDR1 is MDHEN and CDR2 is SYDVKM. The CDR3 reads CASSLGEGRGNQPQHF. The CDR3 DNA reads as TGTGCCAGCAGTCTCGGGGAGGGGAGGGGCAATCAGCCCCAGCATTTT.

The rearrangement joins TRBV27 to TRBJ1-3; D is possibly TRBD1 (6 bases). Trimming pared 3 bases from V and 4 bases from J, leaving 13 bases between. This CDR3 has 15 amino acids. The germline V gene encodes CDR1 MNHEY and CDR2 SMNVEV (reference sequence). This CDR3 is CASSFRGLSGNTIYF. CDR3 nucleotide sequence: TGTGCCAGCAGTTTCAGGGGTCTGTCGGGAAACACCATATATTTT.

This clonotype is categorized as medium-sized. The chain combines TRBV6-5 with TRBJ1-6; D is unresolved. Looked up from germline, CDR1 is MNHEY and CDR2 is SVGAGI. V lost 2 bases to trimming and J lost 7 bases, with 6 bases between them. This CDR3 spans 13 amino acids. CDR3 in amino acids: CASSYGANSPLHF. Written as DNA, the CDR3 is TGTGCCAGCAGTTACGGTGCAAATTCACCCCTCCACTTT.

The gene calls are TRBV9 and TRBJ2-1; 10 bases fit TRBD2. The germline V gene has CDR1 SGDLS and CDR2 YYNGEE. Unmatched junction bases numbered 3, after V lost 0 bases and J lost 3 bases. The CDR3 is 16 amino acids. The CDR3 sequence is CASSVDLAGVYNEQFF. DNA for the CDR3: TGTGCCAGCAGCGTAGATCTAGCGGGAGTCTACAATGAGCAGTTCTTC.

The table lists this clonotype with a few counts. J is TRBJ2-7 and V is TRBV7-3; 8 bases align to TRBD2. This CDR3 is 15 amino acids long. The germline V gene encodes CDR1 SGHTA and CDR2 FQGTGA. Losses at the gene ends were 4 bases for V and 2 bases for J; bases not matched to a gene: 7. CDR3 in amino acids: CASSSQPGLAYEQYF. As DNA, the CDR3 is TGTGCCAGCAGCTCCCAACCGGGACTAGCCTACGAGCAGTACTTC.

The chain recombines TRBV20-1 with TRBJ2-3, with D perhaps matching TRBD2 (5 bases). The CDR3 consists of 14 residues. Germline CDR1 reads DFQATT; CDR2 reads SNEGSKA (reference sequence). V lost 3 bases and J 0 bases, leaving 10 bases between the germline ends. The CDR3 loop reads CSARLGGSTDTQYF. In nucleotides, the CDR3 is TGCAGTGCTAGGTTAGGAGGCAGCACAGATACGCAGTATTTT.

This clonotype was seen a handful of times. This sequence joins TRBV27 and TRBJ1-2, with D unresolved. Trimming shortened V by 11 bases and J by 4 bases, and 11 bases separated the two germline ends. Germline CDR1 is MNHEY and CDR2 is SMNVEV (reference sequence). This CDR3 region has 11 residues. Written as DNA, the CDR3 is TGTGCCGTACCCCCCCCCTATGGCTACACCTTC. This gives the protein CAVPPPYGYTF.

The table lists this clonotype with a few counts. J is TRBJ1-1 and V is TRBV20-1; D remains unclear. Per germline, CDR1 DFQATT and CDR2 SNEGSKA (reference sequence). Trimming left V 0 bases short and J 1 base short, with 3 bases between. This CDR3 has 12 residues. CDR3: CSARDRNTEAFF. The CDR3 bases are TGCAGTGCTAGAGACAGGAACACTGAAGCTTTCTTT.

V is TRBV6-2 or TRBV6-3 and J is TRBJ2-2; 8 nucleotides agree with TRBD1. Germline trimming cut 2 bases from V and 4 bases from J; bases unmatched to any gene: 6. The CDR3 spans 16 residues. CDR1 MNHEY and CDR2 SVGEGT come from the germline V gene. CDR3 residues: CASSYGQGSVTGELFF. The DNA for the CDR3 is TGTGCCAGCAGTTACGGACAGGGCTCGGTCACCGGGGAGCTGTTTTTT.

This chain uses TRBV4-3 with TRBJ2-5, with D perhaps matching TRBD2 (5 bases). Looked up from germline, CDR1 is LGHNA and CDR2 is YSLEER. Trimming shortened V by 2 bases and J by 9 bases, and 13 bases separated the two germline ends. The CDR3 totals 13 residues. CDR3 DNA: TGCGCCAGCAGCCAATCTCCCGCTAGCCCCCAGTACTTC. Translation: CASSQSPASPQYF.

This clonotype turned up a few times. DNA for the CDR3: TGTGCCAGCAGTCTTTACACCGGGGAGCTGTTTTTT. It translates to CASSLYTGELFF. The V gene is TRBV27, the J gene TRBJ2-2; D is unresolved. CDR3 length equals 12 residues. The V and J ends lost 5 bases and 3 bases respectively, with 4 bases between them. The germline V gene encodes CDR1 MNHEY and CDR2 SMNVEV (reference sequence).

This clonotype was found a few times. The CDR3 bases are TGTGCCAGCAGTTTATTAGGTTCAGGGCCGAACACTGAAGCTTTCTTT. It is translated as CASSLLGSGPNTEAFF. The chain has TRBV28 and TRBJ1-1; D is perhaps TRBD1 (5 bases). CDR3 length: 16 amino acids. Between the trimmed V and J ends, which lost 1 base and 1 base, there was a span of 13 bases. Germline CDR1 is MDHEN and CDR2 is SYDVKM.

The V gene is TRBV6-5, the J gene TRBJ1-6; D gene uncertain. The CDR3 consists of 15 residues. The germline CDR1 and CDR2 sequences are MNHEY and SVGAGI. Trimming stripped 6 bases from V and 5 bases from J, with 14 bases between. The CDR3: CASRYKWGHNSPLHF. For the CDR3, the DNA is TGTGCCAGCAGATACAAGTGGGGTCATAATTCACCCCTCCACTTT.

The chain joins TRBV4-2 to TRBJ2-2; 9 nucleotides align to TRBD1. This CDR3 is built from 16 residues. CDR1 LGHNA and CDR2 YNFKEQ come from the germline V gene. J lost 0 bases, V lost 4 bases, and 3 bases had no gene match. CDR3: CASSPTGGANTGELFF. In nucleotides, the CDR3 is TGTGCCAGCAGCCCAACAGGGGGCGCGAACACCGGGGAGCTGTTTTTT.